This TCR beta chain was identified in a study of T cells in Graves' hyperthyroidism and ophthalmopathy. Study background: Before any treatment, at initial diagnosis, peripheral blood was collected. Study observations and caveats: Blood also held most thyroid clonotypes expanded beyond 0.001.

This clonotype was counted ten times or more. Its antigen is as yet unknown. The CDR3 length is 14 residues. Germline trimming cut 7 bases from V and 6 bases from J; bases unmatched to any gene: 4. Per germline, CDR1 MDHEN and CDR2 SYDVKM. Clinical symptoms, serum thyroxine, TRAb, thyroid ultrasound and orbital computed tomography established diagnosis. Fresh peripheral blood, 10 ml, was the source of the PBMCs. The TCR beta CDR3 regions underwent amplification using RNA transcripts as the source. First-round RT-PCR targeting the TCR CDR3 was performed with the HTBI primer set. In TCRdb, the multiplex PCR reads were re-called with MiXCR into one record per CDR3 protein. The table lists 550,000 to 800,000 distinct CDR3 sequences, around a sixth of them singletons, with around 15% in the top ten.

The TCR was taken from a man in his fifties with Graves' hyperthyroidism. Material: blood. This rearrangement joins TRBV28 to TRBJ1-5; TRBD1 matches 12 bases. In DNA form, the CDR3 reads TGTGCCAGCAACAGGGACAGGGGGCGTCAGCCCCAGCATTTT. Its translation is CASNRDRGRQPQHF.